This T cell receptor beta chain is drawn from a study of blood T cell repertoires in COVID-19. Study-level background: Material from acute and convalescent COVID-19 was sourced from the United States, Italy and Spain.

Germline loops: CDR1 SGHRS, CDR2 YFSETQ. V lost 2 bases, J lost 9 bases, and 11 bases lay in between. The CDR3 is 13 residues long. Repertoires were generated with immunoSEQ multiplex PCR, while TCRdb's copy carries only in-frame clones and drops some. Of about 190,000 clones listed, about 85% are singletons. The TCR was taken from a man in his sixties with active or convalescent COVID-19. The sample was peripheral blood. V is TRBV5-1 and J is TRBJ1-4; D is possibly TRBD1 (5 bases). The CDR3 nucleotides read TGCGCCAGCAGCTTCCAGGGTCAGAAAAAACTGTTTTTT. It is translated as CASSFQGQKKLFF.